This note documents a single T cell receptor (beta chain) sequence. The data were obtained in a study of T cell responses to AZD1222 COVID-19 vaccine. The germline V and J ends were trimmed by 8 bases and 0 bases, with 10 bases remaining between them. The CDR3 totals 13 residues. Germline CDR1 and CDR2: SNHLY and FYNNEI. This table comes from immunoSEQ multiplex PCR, and its TCRdb copy is limited to in-frame clones, with some not included. The sample records around 150,000 clones, around 92% being singletons. The clonotype originates from an adult who received the AZD1222 COVID-19 vaccine. Sequencing was performed on peripheral blood, taken 28 days after the second AZD1222 dose. The chain uses TRBV2 and TRBJ1-1, with D perhaps TRBD1 (5 bases). CDR3 residues: CASVGGLNTEAFF. The CDR3 DNA reads as TGTGCCAGCGTCGGGGGGTTGAACACTGAAGCTTTCTTT. Full variable domain (remainder filled in from reference TRBV2 and TRBJ1-1): EPEVTQTPSHQVTQMGQEVILRCVPISNHLYFYWYRQILGQKVEFLVSFYNNEISEKSEIFDDQFSVERPDGSNFTLKIRSTKLEDSAMYFCASVGGLNTEAFFGQGTRLTVV.